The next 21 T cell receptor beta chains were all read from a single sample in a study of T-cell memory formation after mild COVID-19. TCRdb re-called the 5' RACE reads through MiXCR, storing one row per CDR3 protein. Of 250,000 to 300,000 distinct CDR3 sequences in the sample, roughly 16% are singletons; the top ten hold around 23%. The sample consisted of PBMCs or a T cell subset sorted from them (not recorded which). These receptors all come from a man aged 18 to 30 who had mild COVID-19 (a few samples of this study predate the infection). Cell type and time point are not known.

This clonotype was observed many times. The CDR3 region has the DNA TGCAGCGTTGCGTATGGCTACACCTTC. This codes for CSVAYGYTF. V usage is TRBV29-1 and J usage is TRBJ1-2; no clear D. Deletions cut 4 bases from V and 5 bases from J, with 2 bases between. Germline V lookup: CDR1 SQVTM, CDR2 ANQGSEA. CDR3 size: 9 residues.

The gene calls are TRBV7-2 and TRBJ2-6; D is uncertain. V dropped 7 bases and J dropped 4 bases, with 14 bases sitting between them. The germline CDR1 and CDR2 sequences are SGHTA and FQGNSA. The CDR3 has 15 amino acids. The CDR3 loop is CASTPLASGANVLTF. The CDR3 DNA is TGTGCCAGCACCCCTTTGGCCTCCGGGGCCAACGTCCTGACTTTC.

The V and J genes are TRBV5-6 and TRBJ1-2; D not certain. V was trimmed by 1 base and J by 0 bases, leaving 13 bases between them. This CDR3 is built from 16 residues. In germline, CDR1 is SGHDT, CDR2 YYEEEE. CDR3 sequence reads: CASSLRRSQANYGYTF. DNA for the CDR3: TGTGCCAGCAGCTTGAGACGTTCTCAAGCTAACTATGGCTACACCTTC.

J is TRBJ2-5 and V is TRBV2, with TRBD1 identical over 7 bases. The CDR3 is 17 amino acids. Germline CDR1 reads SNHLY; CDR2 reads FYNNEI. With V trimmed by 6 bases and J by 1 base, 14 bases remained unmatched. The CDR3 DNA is TGTGCCAGCAGCTCCCCCCCGGGACGACAGGGCCAAGAGACCCAGTACTTC. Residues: CASSSPPGRQGQETQYF.

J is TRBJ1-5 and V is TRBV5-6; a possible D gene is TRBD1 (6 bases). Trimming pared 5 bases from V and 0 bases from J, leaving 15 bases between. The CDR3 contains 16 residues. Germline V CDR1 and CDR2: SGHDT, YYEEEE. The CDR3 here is CASSPSGRGSNQPQHF. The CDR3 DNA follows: TGTGCCAGCAGTCCATCCGGCAGGGGTAGCAATCAGCCCCAGCATTTT. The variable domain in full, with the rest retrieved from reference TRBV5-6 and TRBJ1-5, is DAGVTQSPTHLIKTRGQQVTLRCSPKSGHDTVSWYQQALGQGPQFIFQYYEEEERQRGNFPDRFSGHQFPNYSSELNVNALLLGDSALYLCASSPSGRGSNQPQHFGDGTRLSIL.

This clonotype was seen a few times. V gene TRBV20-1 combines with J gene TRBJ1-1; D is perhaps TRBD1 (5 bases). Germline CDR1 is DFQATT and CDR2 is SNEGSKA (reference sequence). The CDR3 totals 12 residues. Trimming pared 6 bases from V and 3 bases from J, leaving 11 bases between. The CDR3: CSATGTYTEAFF. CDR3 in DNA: TGCAGTGCAACGGGGACGTACACTGAAGCTTTCTTT.

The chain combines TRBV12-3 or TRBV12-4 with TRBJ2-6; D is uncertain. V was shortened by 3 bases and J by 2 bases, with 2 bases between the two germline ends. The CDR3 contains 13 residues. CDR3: CASSFAGANVLTF. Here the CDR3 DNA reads TGTGCCAGCAGTTTCGCTGGGGCCAACGTCCTGACTTTC.

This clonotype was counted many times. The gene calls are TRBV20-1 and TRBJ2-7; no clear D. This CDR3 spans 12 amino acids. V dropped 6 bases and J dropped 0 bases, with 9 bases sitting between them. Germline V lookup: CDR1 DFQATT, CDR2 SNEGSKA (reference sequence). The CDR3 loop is CSAPRSSYEQYF. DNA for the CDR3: TGCAGTGCCCCACGAAGCTCCTACGAGCAGTACTTC.

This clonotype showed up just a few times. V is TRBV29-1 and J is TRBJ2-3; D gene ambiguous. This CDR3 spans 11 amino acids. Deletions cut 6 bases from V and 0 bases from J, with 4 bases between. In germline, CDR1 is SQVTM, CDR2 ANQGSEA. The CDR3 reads CSVKSTDTQYF. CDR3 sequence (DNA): TGCAGCGTAAAAAGCACAGATACGCAGTATTTT.

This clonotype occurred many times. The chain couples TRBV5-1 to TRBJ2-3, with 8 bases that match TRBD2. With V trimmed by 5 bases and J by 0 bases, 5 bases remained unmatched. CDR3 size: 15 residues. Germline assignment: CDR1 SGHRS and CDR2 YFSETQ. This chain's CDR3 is CASSLAGQSTDTQYF. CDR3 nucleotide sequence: TGCGCCAGCAGTTTAGCGGGGCAAAGCACAGATACGCAGTATTTT.

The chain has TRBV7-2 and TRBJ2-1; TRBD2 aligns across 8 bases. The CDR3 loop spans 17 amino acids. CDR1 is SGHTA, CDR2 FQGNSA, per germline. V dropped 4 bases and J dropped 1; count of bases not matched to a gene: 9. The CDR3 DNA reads TGTGCCAGCAGCTCTGACGGCCAGCGGGGGTCCTACAATGAGCAGTTCTTC. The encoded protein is CASSSDGQRGSYNEQFF. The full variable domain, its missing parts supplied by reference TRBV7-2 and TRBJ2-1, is GAGVSQSPSNKVTEKGKDVELRCDPISGHTALYWYRQSLGQGLEFLIYFQGNSAPDKSGLPSDRFSAERTGGSVSTLTIQRTQQEDSAVYLCASSSDGQRGSYNEQFFGPGTRLTVL.

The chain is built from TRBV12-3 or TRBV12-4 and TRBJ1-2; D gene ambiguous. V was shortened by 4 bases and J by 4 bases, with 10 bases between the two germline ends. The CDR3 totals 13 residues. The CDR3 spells CASSSARAYGYTF. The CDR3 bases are TGTGCCAGCAGTTCAGCGAGGGCCTATGGCTACACCTTC.

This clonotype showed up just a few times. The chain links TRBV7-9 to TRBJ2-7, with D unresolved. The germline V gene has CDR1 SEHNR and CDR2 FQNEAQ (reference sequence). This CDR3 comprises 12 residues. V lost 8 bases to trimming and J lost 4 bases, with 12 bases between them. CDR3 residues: CASGRTTYEQYV. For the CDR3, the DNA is TGTGCCAGCGGCCGGACCACTTACGAGCAGTACGTC.

The CDR3 DNA follows: TGTGCCTGGAGTGCCTGGGGGACAGAGACCCAGTACTTC. It codes for CAWSAWGTETQYF. The chain couples TRBV30 to TRBJ2-5; D tentatively fits TRBD1 or TRBD2 (5 bases each). CDR3 length equals 13 residues. V shed 1 base and J shed 4 bases, with 10 bases lying between them. Germline V gene data show CDR1 as GTSNPN and CDR2 as SVGIG (reference sequence).

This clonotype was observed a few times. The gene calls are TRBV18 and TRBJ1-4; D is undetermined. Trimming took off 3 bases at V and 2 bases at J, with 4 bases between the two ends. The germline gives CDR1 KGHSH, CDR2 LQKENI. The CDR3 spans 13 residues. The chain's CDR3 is CASSPDTNEKLFF. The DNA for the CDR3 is TGTGCCAGCTCACCCGACACTAATGAAAAACTGTTTTTT.

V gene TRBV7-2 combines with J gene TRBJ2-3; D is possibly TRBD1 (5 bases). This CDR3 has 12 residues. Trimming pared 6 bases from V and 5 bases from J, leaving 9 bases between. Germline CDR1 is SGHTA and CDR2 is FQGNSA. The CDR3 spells CASSPGLDTQYF. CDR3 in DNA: TGTGCCAGCAGTCCAGGGCTAGATACGCAGTATTTT.

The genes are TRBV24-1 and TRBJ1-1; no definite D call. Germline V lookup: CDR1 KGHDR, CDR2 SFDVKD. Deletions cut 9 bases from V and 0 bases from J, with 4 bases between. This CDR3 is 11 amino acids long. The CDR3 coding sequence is TGTGCCACCTTTCTGAACACTGAAGCTTTCTTT. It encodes CATFLNTEAFF.

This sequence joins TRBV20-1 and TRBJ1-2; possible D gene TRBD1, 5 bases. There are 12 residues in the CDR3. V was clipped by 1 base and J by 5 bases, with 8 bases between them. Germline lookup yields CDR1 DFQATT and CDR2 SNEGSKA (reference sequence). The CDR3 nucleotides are TGCAGTGCTAGAGTGGGGCCTTATGGCTACACCTTC. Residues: CSARVGPYGYTF.

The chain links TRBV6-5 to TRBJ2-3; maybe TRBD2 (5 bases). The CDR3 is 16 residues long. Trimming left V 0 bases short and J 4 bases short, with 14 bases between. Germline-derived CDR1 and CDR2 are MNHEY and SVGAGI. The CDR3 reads CASSYSRASSPDTQYF. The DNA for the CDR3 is TGTGCCAGCAGTTACTCGAGGGCGTCCAGTCCAGATACGCAGTATTTT.

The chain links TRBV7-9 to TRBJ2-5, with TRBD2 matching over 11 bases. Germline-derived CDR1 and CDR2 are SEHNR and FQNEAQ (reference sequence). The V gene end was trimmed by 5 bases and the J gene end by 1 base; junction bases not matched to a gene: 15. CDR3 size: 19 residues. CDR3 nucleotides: TGTGCCAGCAGCCACTCGGCTAGCGGGGGGCGAATCTCCCAAGAGACCCAGTACTTC. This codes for CASSHSASGGRISQETQYF.

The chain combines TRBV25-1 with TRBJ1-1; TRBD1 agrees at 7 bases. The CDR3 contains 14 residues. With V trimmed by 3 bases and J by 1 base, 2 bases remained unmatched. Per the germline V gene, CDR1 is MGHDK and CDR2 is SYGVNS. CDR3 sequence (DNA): TGTGCCAGCAGTGACCACAGGGGGAACACTGAAGCTTTCTTT. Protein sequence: CASSDHRGNTEAFF.